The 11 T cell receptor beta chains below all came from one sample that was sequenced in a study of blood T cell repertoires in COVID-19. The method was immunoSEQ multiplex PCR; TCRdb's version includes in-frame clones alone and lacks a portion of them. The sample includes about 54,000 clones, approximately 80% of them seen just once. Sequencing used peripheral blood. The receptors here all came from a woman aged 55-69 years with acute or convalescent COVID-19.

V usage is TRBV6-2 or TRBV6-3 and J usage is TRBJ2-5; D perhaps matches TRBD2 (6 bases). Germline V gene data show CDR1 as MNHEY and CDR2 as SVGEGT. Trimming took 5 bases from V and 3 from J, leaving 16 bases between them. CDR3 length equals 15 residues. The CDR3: CASSLGALAKETQYF. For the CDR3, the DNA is TGTGCCAGCAGTCTCGGGGCTCTAGCGAAAGAGACCCAGTACTTC.

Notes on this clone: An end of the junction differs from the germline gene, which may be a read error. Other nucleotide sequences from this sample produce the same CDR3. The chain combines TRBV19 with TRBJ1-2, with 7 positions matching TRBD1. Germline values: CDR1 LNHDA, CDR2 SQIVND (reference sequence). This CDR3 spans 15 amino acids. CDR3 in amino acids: CASSIEKGARYGYTF. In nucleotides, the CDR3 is TGTGCCAGTAGTATAGAGAAGGGGGCGAGGTATGGCTACACCTTT.

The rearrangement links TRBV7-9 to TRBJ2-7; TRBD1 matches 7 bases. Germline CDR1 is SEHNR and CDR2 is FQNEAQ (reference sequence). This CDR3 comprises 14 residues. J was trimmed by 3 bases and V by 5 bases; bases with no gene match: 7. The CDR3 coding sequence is TGTGCCAGCAGCCCGGTGACAGGGATCTACGAGCAGTACTTC. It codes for CASSPVTGIYEQYF.

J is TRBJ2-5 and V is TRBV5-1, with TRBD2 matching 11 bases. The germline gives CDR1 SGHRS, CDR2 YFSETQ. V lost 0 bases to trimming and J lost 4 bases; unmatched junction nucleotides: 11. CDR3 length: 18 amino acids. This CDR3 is CASSLGRGELAGVETQYF. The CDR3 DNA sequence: TGCGCCAGCAGCTTGGGCCGGGGAGAACTAGCGGGAGTAGAGACCCAGTACTTC.

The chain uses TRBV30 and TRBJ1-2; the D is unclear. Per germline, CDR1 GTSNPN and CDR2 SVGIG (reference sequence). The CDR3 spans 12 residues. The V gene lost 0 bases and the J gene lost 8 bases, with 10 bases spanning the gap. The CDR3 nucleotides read TGTGCCTGGAGTGTGGGCCCCGTGGGCTACACCTTC. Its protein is CAWSVGPVGYTF.

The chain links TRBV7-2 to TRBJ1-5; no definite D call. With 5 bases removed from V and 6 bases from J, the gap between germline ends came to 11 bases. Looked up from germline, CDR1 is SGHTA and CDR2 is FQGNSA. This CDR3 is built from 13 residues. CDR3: CASSPFSGQPQHF. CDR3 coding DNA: TGTGCCAGCAGCCCCTTCTCGGGTCAGCCCCAGCATTTT.

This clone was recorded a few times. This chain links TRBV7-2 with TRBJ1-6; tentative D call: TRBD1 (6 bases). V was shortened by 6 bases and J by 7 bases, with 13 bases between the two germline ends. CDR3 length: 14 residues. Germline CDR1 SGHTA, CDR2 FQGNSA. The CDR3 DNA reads TGTGCCAGCAGACCCTGGACAGAAAATTCACCCCTCCACTTT. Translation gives CASRPWTENSPLHF.

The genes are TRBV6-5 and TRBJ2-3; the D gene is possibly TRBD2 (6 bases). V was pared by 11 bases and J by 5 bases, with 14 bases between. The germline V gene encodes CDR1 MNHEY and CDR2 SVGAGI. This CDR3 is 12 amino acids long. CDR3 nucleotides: TGTGCCGCCGCCTCGGAGGGAGATACGCAGTATTTT. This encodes CAAASEGDTQYF.

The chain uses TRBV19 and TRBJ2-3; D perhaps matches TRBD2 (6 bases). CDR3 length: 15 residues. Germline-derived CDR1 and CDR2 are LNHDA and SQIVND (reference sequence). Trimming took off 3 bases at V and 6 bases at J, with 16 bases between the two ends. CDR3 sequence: CASSISLEGGDTQYF. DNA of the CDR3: TGTGCCAGTAGTATTTCACTGGAGGGCGGCGATACGCAGTATTTT.

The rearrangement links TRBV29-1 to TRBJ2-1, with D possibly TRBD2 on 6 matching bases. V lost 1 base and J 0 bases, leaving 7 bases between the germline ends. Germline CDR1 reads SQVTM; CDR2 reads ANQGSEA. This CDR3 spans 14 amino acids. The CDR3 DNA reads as TGCAGCGTTGAAGTGGGGGGCTCCTACAATGAGCAGTTCTTC. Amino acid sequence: CSVEVGGSYNEQFF.

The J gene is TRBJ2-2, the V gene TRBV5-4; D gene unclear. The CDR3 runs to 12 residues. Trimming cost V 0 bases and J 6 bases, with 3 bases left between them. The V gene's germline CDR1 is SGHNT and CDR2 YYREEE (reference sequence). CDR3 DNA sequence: TGTGCCAGCAGCTTGGGGCCCGGGGAGCTGTTTTTT. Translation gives CASSLGPGELFF.